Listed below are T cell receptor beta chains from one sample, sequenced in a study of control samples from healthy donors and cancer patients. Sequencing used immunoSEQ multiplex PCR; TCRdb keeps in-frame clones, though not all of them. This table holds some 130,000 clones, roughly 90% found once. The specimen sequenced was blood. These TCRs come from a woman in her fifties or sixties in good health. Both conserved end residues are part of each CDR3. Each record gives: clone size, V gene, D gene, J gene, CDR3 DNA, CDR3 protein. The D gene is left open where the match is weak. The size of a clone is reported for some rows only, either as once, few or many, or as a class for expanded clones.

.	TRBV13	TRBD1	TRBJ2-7	TGTGCCAGCAGCTTAGACCTTTGGACAGGGGGCTACGAGCAGTACTTC	CASSLDLWTGGYEQYF
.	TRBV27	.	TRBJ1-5	TGTGCCAGCAGTTTGGGGGTTAGCAATCAGCCCCAGCATTTT	CASSLGVSNQPQHF
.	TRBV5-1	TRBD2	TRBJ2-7	TGCGCCAGCAGCCCTGCGGGGGGTTCCTACGAGCAGTACTTC	CASSPAGGSYEQYF
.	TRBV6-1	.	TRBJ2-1	TGTGCCAGCAGTGAAGTTGGCGGGGTCAATGAGCAGTTCTTC	CASSEVGGVNEQFF
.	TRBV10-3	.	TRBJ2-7	TGTGCCATCAGTCCAACCGGACAGTCCGAGCAGTACTTC	CAISPTGQSEQYF
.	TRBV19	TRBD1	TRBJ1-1	TGTGCCAGTACATGGTCCCGGGACAGGGAGCTTGAAGCTTTCTTT	CASTWSRDRELEAFF
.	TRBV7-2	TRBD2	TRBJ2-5	TGTGCCAGCAGCAGAATTAGCGGGGGGGCCAGGGAGACCCAGTACTTC	CASSRISGGARETQYF
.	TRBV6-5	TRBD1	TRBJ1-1	TGTGCCAGCGGAAATCCGGGACAGATAACTGAAGCTTTCTTT	CASGNPGQITEAFF
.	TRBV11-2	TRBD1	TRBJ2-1	TGTGCCAGCACCGTAGAATGGACAGGGGCAATAGGGCAGTTCTTC	CASTVEWTGAIGQFF
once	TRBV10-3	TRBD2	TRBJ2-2	TGTGCCATCAGTGAACCGGGACTAGCGGGAGGTCGTAGGACGGGGGAGCTGTTTTTT	CAISEPGLAGGRRTGELFF
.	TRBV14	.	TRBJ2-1	TGTGCCAGCAGCCAAGTCGTTGCAAGTGAGCAGTTCTTC	CASSQVVASEQFF
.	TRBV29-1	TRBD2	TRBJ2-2	TGCAGCGTTGCTAGCGGGAGCCGGAACACCGGGGAGCTGTTTTTT	CSVASGSRNTGELFF
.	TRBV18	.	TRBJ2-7	TGTGCCAGCAGCTCTCGGGCCTACGAGCAGTACTTC	CASSSRAYEQYF
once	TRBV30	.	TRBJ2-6	TGTGCCTGGAGTCCCATGGGGTTGGCCAACGTCCTGACTTTC	CAWSPMGLANVLTF
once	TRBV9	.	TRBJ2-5	TGTGCCAGCAGTCAAGCGGGCCAAGAGACCCAGTACTTC	CASSQAGQETQYF
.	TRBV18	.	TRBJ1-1	TGTGCCAGCGCTCAAACAGGGAGCACTGAAGCTTTCTTT	CASAQTGSTEAFF
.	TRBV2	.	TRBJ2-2	TGTGCCAGCAGGGAACAGGTCGCCGGGGAGCTGTTTTTT	CASREQVAGELFF
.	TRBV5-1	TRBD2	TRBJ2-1	TGCGCCAGCAGCTTGGATGGGACTAGCGGATACAATGAGCAGTTCTTC	CASSLDGTSGYNEQFF
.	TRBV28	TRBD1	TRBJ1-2	TGTGCCAGCAGTGAGGGGGCCTCGGACTATGGCTACACCTTC	CASSEGASDYGYTF
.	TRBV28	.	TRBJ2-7	TGTGCCAGCAGTTCCCAGGAGGGCCATCAGTACGAGCAGTACTTC	CASSSQEGHQYEQYF
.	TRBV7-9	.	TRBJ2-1	TGTGCCAGCAGCTTAGTAGCGTACAATGAGCAGTTCTTC	CASSLVAYNEQFF
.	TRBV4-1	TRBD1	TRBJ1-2	TGCGCCAGCAGCCAAGAGAGCGGACAGGGGTTCTGCACCTTC	CASSQESGQGFCTF
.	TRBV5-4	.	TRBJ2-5	TGTGCCAGCAGCCGAACTAGGGGGGAGGAGACCCAGTACTTC	CASSRTRGEETQYF
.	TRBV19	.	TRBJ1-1	TGTGCCTCTCTAACCTTAGGGGGAGCTGAAGCTTTCTTT	CASLTLGGAEAFF
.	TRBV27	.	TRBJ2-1	TGTGCCAGCAGTTTTGGGGGTTTCAGAAATGAGCAGTTCTTC	CASSFGGFRNEQFF
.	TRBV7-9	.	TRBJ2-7	TGTGCCAGCAACAATGGGGGGGCGCAGGACTATTACGAGCAGTACTTC	CASNNGGAQDYYEQYF
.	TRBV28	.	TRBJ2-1	TGTGCCAGCACCCTGCTGGGACGACGCCTCGGTGAGCAGTTCTTC	CASTLLGRRLGEQFF
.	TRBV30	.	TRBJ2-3	TGTGCCTGGAGTGCCCACTTCGCTAGCACAGATACGCAGTATTTT	CAWSAHFASTDTQYF
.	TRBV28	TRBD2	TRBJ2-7	TGTGCCAGCAGACATAGCGGGAGCGGGGAGCAGTACTTC	CASRHSGSGEQYF
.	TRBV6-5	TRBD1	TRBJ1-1	TGTGCCAGCAGGGATGGACAGGGGCACACTGAAGCTTTCTTT	CASRDGQGHTEAFF
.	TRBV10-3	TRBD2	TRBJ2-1	TGTGCCATCATGACTAGCGGGGGTGAGCAGTTCTTC	CAIMTSGGEQFF
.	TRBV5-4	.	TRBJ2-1	TGTGCCAGCAGCCAAGGGGGGGGCAGCTACAATGAGCAGTTCTTC	CASSQGGGSYNEQFF
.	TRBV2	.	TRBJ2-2	TGTGCCAGCAGTCTTAACACCGGGGAGCTGTTTTTT	CASSLNTGELFF
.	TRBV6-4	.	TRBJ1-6	TGTGCCAGCAGTGAGCGATCAGGGCGAAGTTCACCCCTCCACTTT	CASSERSGRSSPLHF
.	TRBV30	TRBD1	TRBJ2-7	TGTGCCTGGCGTACAAGCAACAGGGGCTACGAGCAGTACTTC	CAWRTSNRGYEQYF
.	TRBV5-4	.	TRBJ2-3	TGTGCCAGCAGCTTGGGAGCCATAGCGAGTCAGTTGGGAGATACGCAGTATTTT	CASSLGAIASQLGDTQYF
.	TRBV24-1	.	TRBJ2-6	TGTGCCACCAGTGATAGGGGGGATTTCTCTGGGGCCAACGTCCTGACTTTC	CATSDRGDFSGANVLTF
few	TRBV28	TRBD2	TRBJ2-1	TGTGCCAGCAGCATAGGGGCTAGCGGGAGGGCCTGGGGCAATGAGCAGTTCTTC	CASSIGASGRAWGNEQFF
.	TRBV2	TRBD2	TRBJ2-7	TGTGCCAGCGACCCGGGGGGGGCTTCCTACGAGCAGTACTTC	CASDPGGASYEQYF
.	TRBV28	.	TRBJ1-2	TGTGCCAGCAGTTACCCTGCAAAAACAGGGTTCTATGGCTACACCTTC	CASSYPAKTGFYGYTF
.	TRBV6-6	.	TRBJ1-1	TGTGCCAGCAGTTTCCAGGGGCGGACTGAAGCTTTCTTT	CASSFQGRTEAFF
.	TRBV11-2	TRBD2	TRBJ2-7	TGTGCCAGCAGCTTCCAGCGGGGGTCCTCCTACGAGCAGTACTTC	CASSFQRGSSYEQYF
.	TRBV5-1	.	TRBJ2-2	TGCGCCAGCAGCGGGGCGGGTAGCGGCACCGGGGAGCTGTTTTTT	CASSGAGSGTGELFF
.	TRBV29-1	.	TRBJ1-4	TGCAGCGTCCTGCCGGGGTATAATGAAAAACTGTTTTTT	CSVLPGYNEKLFF
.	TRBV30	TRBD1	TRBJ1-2	TGTGCCTGGAGTGGGGCAGGGGGTAATGGCTACACCTTC	CAWSGAGGNGYTF
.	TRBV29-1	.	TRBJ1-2	TGCAGCGTTGAAGATTGGGGCTACACCTTC	CSVEDWGYTF
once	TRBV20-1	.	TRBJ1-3	TGCAGTGCTATTTTTGGAAACACCATATATTTT	CSAIFGNTIYF
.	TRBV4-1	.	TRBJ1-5	TGCGCCAGCAGCCCCCCCTACCTGGGCAATCAGCCCCAGCATTTT	CASSPPYLGNQPQHF
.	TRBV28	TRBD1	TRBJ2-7	TGTGCCAGCCCGCCACGGGGACAGGAAACCTACGAGCAGTACTTC	CASPPRGQETYEQYF
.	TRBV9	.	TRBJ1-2	TGTGCCAGCAGCGTATCTACCGGGGACTATGGCTACACCTTC	CASSVSTGDYGYTF
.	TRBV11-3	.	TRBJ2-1	TGTGCCAGCAGCTTAGGTCCCAGCTCCTACAATGAGCAGTTCTTC	CASSLGPSSYNEQFF
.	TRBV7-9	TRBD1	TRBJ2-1	TGTGCCAGCAGTACGACAGGGCTGTACAATGAGCAGTTCTTC	CASSTTGLYNEQFF
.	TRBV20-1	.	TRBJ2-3	TGCAGTGCTAGTACAGGGAGGGGAGATACGCAGTATTTT	CSASTGRGDTQYF
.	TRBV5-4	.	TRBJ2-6	TGTGCCAGCAGCTTGGCCGGGCGCTCTGGGGCCAACGTCCTGACTTTC	CASSLAGRSGANVLTF
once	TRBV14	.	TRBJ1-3	TGTGCCAGCAGCCAAGATCGCAGAAGTTTGAACACCATATATTTT	CASSQDRRSLNTIYF
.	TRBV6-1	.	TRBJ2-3	TGTGCCAGCAGGGAAGGTGGAACGCATACGCAGTATTTT	CASREGGTHTQYF
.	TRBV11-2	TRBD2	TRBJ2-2	TGTGCCAGCAGCTTAGGTGGGGGGGCCGGGGAGCTGTTTTTT	CASSLGGGAGELFF
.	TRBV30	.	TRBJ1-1	TGTGCCTGGAGTTTGACAGCGATGAACACTGAAGCTTTCTTT	CAWSLTAMNTEAFF